A selection of T cell receptor beta chains follows, all from one sample in a study of T cells in Graves' hyperthyroidism and ophthalmopathy. TCRdb ran MiXCR on the multiplex PCR reads and lists one entry per CDR3 protein. This sample has roughly 360,000 distinct CDR3 sequences, with about 14% found just once. The sample was blood. The receptor set was obtained from a man aged 30 to 45 with Graves' hyperthyroidism that later progressed to Graves' ophthalmopathy. Both conserved end residues are part of each CDR3. D genes are given only for firm matches. A row's size may be missing; if present it is once, few, many or a size class.

.	.	TRBV19	TRBJ1-2	14	TGTGCCAGTAGTATCCCCGGGTCGTCATATGGCTACACCTTC	CASSIPGSSYGYTF
many	TRBD2	TRBV7-9	TRBJ2-3	16	TGTGCCAGCAGCCGACAACTAGCGGGCAGCACAGATACGCAGTATTTT	CASSRQLAGSTDTQYF
.	.	TRBV12-5	TRBJ2-7	13	TGTGCTAGTGGCGCTCCCCTGCAGGCCGAGCAGTACTTC	CASGAPLQAEQYF
few	.	TRBV9	TRBJ1-2	13	TGTGCCAGCAGCCCCGGCGCAGGGAATGGCTACACCTTC	CASSPGAGNGYTF
.	.	TRBV7-9	TRBJ2-7	20	TGTGCCAGCAGCTTATGGAGGATGGGGGATCTCATACGGACCCCTTCCGAGCAGTACTTC	CASSLWRMGDLIRTPSEQYF
few	TRBD2	TRBV12-3/TRBV12-4	TRBJ2-3	14	TGTGCCAGCAGAGCGGGGGGGCCGACAGATACGCAGTATTTT	CASRAGGPTDTQYF
many	.	TRBV28	TRBJ1-4	15	TGTGCCAGCAGTTTATGGGGAACAGTGGGTGAAAAACTGTTTTTT	CASSLWGTVGEKLFF
.	.	TRBV5-4	TRBJ1-2	15	TGTGCCAGCAGCTTACAATACAGGGAAGGTTATGGCTACACCTTC	CASSLQYREGYGYTF
few	TRBD1	TRBV19	TRBJ1-4	16	TGTGCCAGTAGCCCACGGAGGGGGCTGGGTAATGAAAAACTGTTTTTT	CASSPRRGLGNEKLFF
.	TRBD1	TRBV18	TRBJ1-3	16	TGTGCCAGCACCGGGGGACAGGGAGCCTCTGGAAACACCATATATTTT	CASTGGQGASGNTIYF
.	.	TRBV20-1	TRBJ2-7	12	TGCAGTGCTAGCGACGACACCTACGAGCAGTACTTC	CSASDDTYEQYF